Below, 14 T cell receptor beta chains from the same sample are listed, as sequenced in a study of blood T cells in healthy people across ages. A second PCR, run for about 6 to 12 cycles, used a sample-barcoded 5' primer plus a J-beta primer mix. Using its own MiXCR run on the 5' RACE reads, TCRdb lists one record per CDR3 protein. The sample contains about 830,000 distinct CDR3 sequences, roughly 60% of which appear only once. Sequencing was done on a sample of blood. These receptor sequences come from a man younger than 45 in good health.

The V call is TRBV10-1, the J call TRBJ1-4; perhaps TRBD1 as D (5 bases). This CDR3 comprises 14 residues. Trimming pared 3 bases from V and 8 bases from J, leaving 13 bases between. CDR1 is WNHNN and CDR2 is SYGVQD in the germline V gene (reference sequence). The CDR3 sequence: CASSDPGAQEKLFF. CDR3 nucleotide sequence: TGCGCCAGCAGTGACCCCGGGGCACAGGAAAAACTGTTTTTT.

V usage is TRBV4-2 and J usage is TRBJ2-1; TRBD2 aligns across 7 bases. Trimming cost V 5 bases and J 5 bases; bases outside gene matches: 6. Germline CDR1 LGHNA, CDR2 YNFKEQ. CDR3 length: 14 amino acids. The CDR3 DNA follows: TGTGCCAGCAGCTGGACTAGGGCGGACAATGAGCAGTTCTTC. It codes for CASSWTRADNEQFF.

The CDR3 DNA follows: TGCGCCAGCAGCTTGGTGGTGACAGGGGACCCAGATACGCAGTATTTT. Translated: CASSLVVTGDPDTQYF. V gene TRBV5-1 combines with J gene TRBJ2-3; TRBD1 aligns across 8 bases. V lost 0 bases to trimming and J lost 4 bases; unmatched junction nucleotides: 7. CDR3 length: 16 amino acids. The germline V gene encodes CDR1 SGHRS and CDR2 YFSETQ. The full variable domain, its missing parts supplied by reference TRBV5-1 and TRBJ2-3, is KAGVTQTPRYLIKTRGQQVTLSCSPISGHRSVSWYQQTPGQGLQFLFEYFSETQRNKGNFPGRFSGRQFSNSRSEMNVSTLELGDSALYLCASSLVVTGDPDTQYFGPGTRLTVL.

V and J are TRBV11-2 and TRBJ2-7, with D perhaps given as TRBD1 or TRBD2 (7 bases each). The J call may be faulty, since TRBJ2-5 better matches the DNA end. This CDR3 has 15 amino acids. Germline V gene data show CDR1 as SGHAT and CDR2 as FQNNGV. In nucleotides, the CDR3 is TGTGCCAGCAGCCAGGGGGGGGGGGCTAAAGAGACCCAGTACTTC. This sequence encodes CASSQGGGAKETQYF.

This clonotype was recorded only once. CDR3 DNA: TGTGCCAGCAGTACGTGGTCTGGCTCTGGAAACACCATATATTTT. Amino acid sequence: CASSTWSGSGNTIYF. The V call is TRBV6-5, the J call TRBJ1-3; D gene unclear. The CDR3 is 15 residues long. V lost 5 bases and J lost 0, with 11 bases in between. In germline, CDR1 is MNHEY, CDR2 SVGAGI.

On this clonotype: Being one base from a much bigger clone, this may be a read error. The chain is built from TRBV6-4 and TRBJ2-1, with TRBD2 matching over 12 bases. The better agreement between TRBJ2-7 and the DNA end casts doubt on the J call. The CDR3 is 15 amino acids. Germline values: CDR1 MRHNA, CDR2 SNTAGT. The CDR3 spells CASSASGGAYNEQYF. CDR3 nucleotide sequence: TGTGCCAGCAGTGCTAGCGGGGGGGCCTACAATGAGCAGTACTTC.

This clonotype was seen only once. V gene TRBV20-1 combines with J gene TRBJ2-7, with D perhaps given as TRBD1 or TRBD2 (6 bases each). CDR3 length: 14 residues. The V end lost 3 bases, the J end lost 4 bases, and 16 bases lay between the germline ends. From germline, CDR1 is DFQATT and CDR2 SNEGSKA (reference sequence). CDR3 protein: CSASTGRTDYEQYF. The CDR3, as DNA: TGCAGTGCTAGTACGGGGAGGACAGATTACGAGCAGTACTTC.

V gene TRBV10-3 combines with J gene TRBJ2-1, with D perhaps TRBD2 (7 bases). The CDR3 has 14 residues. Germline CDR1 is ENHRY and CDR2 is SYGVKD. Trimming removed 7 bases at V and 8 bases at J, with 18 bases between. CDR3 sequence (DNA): TGTGCCATCAAGGGGGGGAGTTCTGAGTATGAGCAGTTCTTC. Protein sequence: CAIKGGSSEYEQFF.

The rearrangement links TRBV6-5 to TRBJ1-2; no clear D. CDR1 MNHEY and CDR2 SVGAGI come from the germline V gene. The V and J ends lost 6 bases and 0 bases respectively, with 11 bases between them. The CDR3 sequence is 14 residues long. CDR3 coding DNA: TGTGCCAGCAGCTACGGACGGGCTAACTATGGCTACACCTTC. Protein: CASSYGRANYGYTF.

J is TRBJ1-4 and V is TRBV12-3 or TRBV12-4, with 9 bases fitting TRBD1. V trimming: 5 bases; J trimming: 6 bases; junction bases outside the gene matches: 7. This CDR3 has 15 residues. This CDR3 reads CASSPDRGRHEKLFF. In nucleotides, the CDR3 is TGTGCCAGCAGTCCCGACAGGGGGAGGCATGAAAAACTGTTTTTT.

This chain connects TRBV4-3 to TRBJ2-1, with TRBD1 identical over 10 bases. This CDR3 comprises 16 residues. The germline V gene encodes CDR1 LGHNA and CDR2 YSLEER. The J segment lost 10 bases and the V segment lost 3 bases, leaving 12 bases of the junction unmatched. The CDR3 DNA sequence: TGCGCCAGCAGCCAGGAACCGGGACAGGGGATTTTGGAGCAGTTCTTC. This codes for CASSQEPGQGILEQFF.

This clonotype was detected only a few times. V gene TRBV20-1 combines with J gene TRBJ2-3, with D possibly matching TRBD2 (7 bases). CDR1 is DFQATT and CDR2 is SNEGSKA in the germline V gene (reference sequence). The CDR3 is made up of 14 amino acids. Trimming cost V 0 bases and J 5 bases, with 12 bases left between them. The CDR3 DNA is TGCAGTGCTAGAGATGTGGGGGGGCTAGATACGCAGTATTTT. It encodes CSARDVGGLDTQYF.

The CDR3 region is CASETEGEQYF. The CDR3 DNA follows: TGTGCCAGTGAAACAGAGGGGGAGCAGTACTTC. The chain is built from TRBV27 and TRBJ2-4, with a tentative D call TRBD1 (6 bases). Deletions cut 9 bases from V and 13 bases from J, with 16 bases between. The germline CDR1 and CDR2 sequences are MNHEY and SMNVEV (reference sequence). The CDR3 has 11 amino acids.

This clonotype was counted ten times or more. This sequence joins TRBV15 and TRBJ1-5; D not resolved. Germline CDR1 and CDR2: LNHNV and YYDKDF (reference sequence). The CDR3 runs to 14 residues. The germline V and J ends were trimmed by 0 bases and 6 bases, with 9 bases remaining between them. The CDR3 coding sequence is TGTGCCACCAGCAGAGATGTCGGACGTCAGCCCCAGCATTTT. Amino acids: CATSRDVGRQPQHF.